This T cell receptor beta chain appears in the sequencing data of a study of vaccination and CD4 T cells after COVID-19. At the level of the study: Samples were taken after vaccination, a median of around 78 days after dose two, with a range of 14 to 241.

The ends were cut back, 0 bases at V and 9 bases at J, with 21 bases in the middle. CDR1 LNHNV and CDR2 YYDKDF come from the germline V gene (reference sequence). CDR3 size: 17 residues. Sequenced with the Oncomine TCR Beta short-read assay was DNA taken from cultured CD4+ T cells. Via MiXCR, TCRdb re-called the PCR reads, giving one row per CDR3 protein. The table records roughly 20,000 distinct CDR3 sequences, around 43% of them present only once. The treatment is: approximately nine-day PBMC culture with coronavirus spike peptide pools or control peptides (ViraFEST assay). Positive PCR dates ranged from March to December 2020; these dates predated US Alpha, Beta and Delta variants. PBMCs, plated at roughly 2 million per well, were grown in the presence of around 10 IU/ml IL-2 and around 10 ug/ml peptide pools. This clonotype showed up just a few times. Its target is not known.

The chain carries TRBV15 and TRBJ1-5, with D unclear. The TCR was taken from a human donor who had recovered from COVID-19. The material sequenced was CD4+ T cells from blood, cultured in vitro, taken before SARS-CoV-2 vaccination. CDR3 sequence: CATSRDYGRQRSRPQHF. The CDR3 nucleotides are TGTGCCACCAGCAGAGACTACGGCCGACAACGATCACGGCCCCAGCATTTT.